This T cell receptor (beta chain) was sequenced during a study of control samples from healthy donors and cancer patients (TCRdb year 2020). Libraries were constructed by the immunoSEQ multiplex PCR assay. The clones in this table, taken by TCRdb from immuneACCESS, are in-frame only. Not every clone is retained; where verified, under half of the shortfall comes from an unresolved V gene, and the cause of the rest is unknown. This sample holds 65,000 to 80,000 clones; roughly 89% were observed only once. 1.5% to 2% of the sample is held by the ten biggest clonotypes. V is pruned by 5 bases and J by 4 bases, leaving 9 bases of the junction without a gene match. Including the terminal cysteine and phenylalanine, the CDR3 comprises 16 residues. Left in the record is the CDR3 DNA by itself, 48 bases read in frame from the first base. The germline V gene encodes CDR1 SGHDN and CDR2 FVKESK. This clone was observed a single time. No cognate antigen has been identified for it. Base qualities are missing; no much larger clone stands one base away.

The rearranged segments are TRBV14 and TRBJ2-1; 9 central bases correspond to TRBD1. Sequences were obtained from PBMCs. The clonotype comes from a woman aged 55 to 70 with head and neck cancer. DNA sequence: TGTGCCAGCAGCGGCTTAGGGGACAGGGCTTACAATGAGCAGTTCTTC. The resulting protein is CASSGLGDRAYNEQFF.